The clone carrying this T cell receptor (beta chain) was seen many times. The CDR3 runs 17 residues. Per germline, CDR1 SGHTA and CDR2 FQGNSA. V lost 4 bases, J lost 5 bases, and 13 bases stayed unmatched. The sample comes from a study of T-cell memory formation after mild COVID-19. In TCRdb, the 5' RACE reads were re-called with MiXCR into one record per CDR3 protein. The table records about 290,000 distinct CDR3 sequences, roughly 15% of them present only once. J is TRBJ2-3 and V is TRBV7-2; 9 bases are shared with TRBD1. The sequence was obtained from a man between 18 and 29 years old who had mild COVID-19 (a few samples of this study predate the infection). Cell type and time point are not known. Sequenced sample: PBMCs or a T cell subset sorted from them (not recorded which). CDR3 loop: CASSSGWGQGTGDTQYF. The CDR3 region has the DNA TGTGCCAGCAGCTCCGGTTGGGGACAGGGTACTGGAGATACGCAGTATTTT. Full variable domain (outside the CDR3, taken from reference TRBV7-2 and TRBJ2-3): GAGVSQSPSNKVTEKGKDVELRCDPISGHTALYWYRQSLGQGLEFLIYFQGNSAPDKSGLPSDRFSAERTGGSVSTLTIQRTQQEDSAVYLCASSSGWGQGTGDTQYFGPGTRLTVL.